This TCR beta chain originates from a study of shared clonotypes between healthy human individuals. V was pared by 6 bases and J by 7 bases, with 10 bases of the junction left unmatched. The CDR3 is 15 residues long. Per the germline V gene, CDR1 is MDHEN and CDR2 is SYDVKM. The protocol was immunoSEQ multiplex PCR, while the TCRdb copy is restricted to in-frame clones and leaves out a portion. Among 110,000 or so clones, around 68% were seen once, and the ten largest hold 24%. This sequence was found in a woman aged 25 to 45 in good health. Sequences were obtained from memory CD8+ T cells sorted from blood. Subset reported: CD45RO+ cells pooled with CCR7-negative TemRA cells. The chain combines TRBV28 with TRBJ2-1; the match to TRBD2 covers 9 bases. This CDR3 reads CASSLGVAGANEQFF. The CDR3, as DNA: TGTGCCAGCAGCCTCGGGGTAGCGGGAGCAAATGAGCAGTTCTTC.